This T cell receptor beta chain was documented in a study of blood T cells in healthy people across ages. Study information: Template switching recovered approximately one barcoded beta molecule for every two T cells.

A sample-barcoded 5' primer and a J-beta primer mix were used in a second PCR of roughly 7 to 11 cycles. Unique molecular identifiers of 12 random nucleotides labeled each cDNA. Using its own MiXCR run on the 5' RACE reads, TCRdb lists one record per CDR3 protein. The data show around 1,500,000 distinct CDR3 sequences, over 25% seen once. Study observations and caveats: Measured against age, TCR beta diversity per million T cells decreased in a roughly linear manner.

With regard to this clonotype: As yet, its antigen is unknown.

The source of this sequence is a woman aged 30 to 39 in good health. Specimen: blood.

CDR3 protein: CASSTAGKQFF. Here the CDR3 DNA reads TGTGCCAGCAGCACCGCGGGAAAGCAGTTCTTC. The V and J genes are TRBV9 and TRBJ2-1; TRBD2 is a possible D gene (6 bases). Germline CDR1 and CDR2: SGDLS and YYNGEE. V shed 4 bases and J shed 11 bases, with 10 bases lying between them. The CDR3 covers 11 residues. Full variable domain (missing parts from reference TRBV9 and TRBJ2-1): DSGVTQTPKHLITATGQRVTLRCSPRSGDLSVYWYQQSLDQGLQFLIQYYNGEERAKGNILERFSAQQFPDLHSELNLSSLELGDSALYFCASSTAGKQFFGPGTRLTVL.